This paragraph reports one T cell receptor beta chain. Its antigen is as yet unknown. The CDR3 totals 16 residues. In germline, CDR1 is SGDLS, CDR2 YYNGEE. Trimming removed 0 bases from V and 5 bases from J; junction bases left unmatched: 10. This entry belongs to a study of radiotherapy plus CTLA-4 blockade in lung cancer. Sequencing used immunoSEQ multiplex PCR; TCRdb keeps in-frame clones, though not all of them. The table records about 80,000 clones, 70% to 90% of them present only once. Study-wide results and limits: In blood, TCR clones derived from the tumor expanded after radiotherapy plus ipilimumab.

Focal radiation plus CTLA-4 blockade with ipilimumab was administered to patients who had chemo-refractory metastatic non-small-cell lung cancer. The V gene is TRBV9, the J gene TRBJ2-5, with 7 bases aligning to TRBD2. The source is a human donor with non-small cell lung cancer who had a partial response to radiotherapy plus ipilimumab. The specimen was peripheral blood, collected from a patient treated with radiotherapy plus ipilimumab. The CDR3 region has the DNA TGTGCCAGCAGCGTAGCTACGGCTAGCGGTCGGGAGACCCAGTACTTC. It specifies CASSVATASGRETQYF. Complete variable domain (other parts from reference TRBV9 and TRBJ2-5): DSGVTQTPKHLITATGQRVTLRCSPRSGDLSVYWYQQSLDQGLQFLIQYYNGEERAKGNILERFSAQQFPDLHSELNLSSLELGDSALYFCASSVATASGRETQYFGPGTRLLVL.